This T cell receptor beta chain originates from a study of cytomegalovirus exposure and HLA in healthy donors. Study-wide points: The study found most TCR sequences rare, yet found some public TCRs in many donors. A few CMV-associated chains were confirmed in vitro to be specific for CMV antigens. Overall, under 200 TCR beta chains were annotated as cytomegalovirus-associated.

The table came from immunoSEQ multiplex PCR; TCRdb's copy has only in-frame clones and leaves some out. The sample holds tens of thousands of clones, roughly 89% seen once. This clone was detected only a few times. The antigen remains undetermined. The study drew the donors from its approximately 110-subject validation cohort, separate from the roughly 700-subject first cohort. This CDR3 is 15 amino acids long. Germline V gives CDR1 MNHNY, CDR2 SVGAGI (reference sequence). The V end was cut by 6 bases, the J end by 3 bases, with 17 bases between. The chain recombines TRBV6-6 with TRBJ1-2, with TRBD1 as a possible D gene (6 bases). The sample was PBMCs. The receptor comes from a woman aged 18-29 years in good health and CMV-seropositive. The CDR3 region has the DNA TGTGCCAGCAGCGACCCAGCAGGGGCTTACTATGGCTACACCTTC. Amino acids: CASSDPAGAYYGYTF.